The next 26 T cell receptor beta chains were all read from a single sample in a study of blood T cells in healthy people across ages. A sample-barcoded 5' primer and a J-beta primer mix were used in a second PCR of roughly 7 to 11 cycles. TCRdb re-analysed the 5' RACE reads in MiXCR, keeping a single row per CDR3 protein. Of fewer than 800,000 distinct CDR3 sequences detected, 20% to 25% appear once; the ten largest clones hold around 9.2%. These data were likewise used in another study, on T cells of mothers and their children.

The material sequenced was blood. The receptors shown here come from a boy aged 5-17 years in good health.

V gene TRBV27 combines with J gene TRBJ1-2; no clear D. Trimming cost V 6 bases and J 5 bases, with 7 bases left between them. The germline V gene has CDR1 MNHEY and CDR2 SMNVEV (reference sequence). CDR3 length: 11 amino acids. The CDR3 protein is CASSDRYGYTF. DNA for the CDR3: TGTGCCAGCAGCGACCGGTATGGCTACACCTTC.

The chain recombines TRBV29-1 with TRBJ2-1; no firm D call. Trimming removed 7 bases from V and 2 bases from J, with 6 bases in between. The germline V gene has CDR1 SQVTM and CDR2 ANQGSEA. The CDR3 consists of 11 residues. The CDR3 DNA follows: TGCAGCGCCGAAGCCTACAATGAGCAGTTCTTC. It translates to CSAEAYNEQFF.

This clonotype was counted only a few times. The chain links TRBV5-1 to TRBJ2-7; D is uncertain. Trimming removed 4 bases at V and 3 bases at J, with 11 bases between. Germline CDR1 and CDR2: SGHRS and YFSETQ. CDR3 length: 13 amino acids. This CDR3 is CASSRDLLYEQYF. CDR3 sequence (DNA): TGCGCCAGCAGCAGGGATCTCCTCTACGAGCAGTACTTC.

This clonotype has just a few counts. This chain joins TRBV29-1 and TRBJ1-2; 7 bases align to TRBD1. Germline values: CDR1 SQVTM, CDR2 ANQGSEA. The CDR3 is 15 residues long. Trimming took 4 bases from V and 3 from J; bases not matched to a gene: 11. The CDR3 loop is CSVGPEGGVDYGYTF. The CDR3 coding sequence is TGCAGCGTTGGCCCTGAAGGGGGCGTAGACTATGGCTACACCTTC.

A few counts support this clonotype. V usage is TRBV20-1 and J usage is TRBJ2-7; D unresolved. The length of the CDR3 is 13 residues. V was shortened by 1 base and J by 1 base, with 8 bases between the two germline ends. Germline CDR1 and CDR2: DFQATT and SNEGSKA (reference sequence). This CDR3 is CSARAHSSYEQYF. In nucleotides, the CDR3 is TGCAGTGCTAGAGCCCACTCGTCCTACGAGCAGTACTTC.

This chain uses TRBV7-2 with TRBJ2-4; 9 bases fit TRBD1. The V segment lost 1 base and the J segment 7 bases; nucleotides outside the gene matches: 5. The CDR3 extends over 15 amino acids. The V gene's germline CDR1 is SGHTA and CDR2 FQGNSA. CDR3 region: CASSLGGDRENIQYF. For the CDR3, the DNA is TGTGCCAGCAGCTTAGGAGGGGACAGGGAGAACATTCAGTACTTC.

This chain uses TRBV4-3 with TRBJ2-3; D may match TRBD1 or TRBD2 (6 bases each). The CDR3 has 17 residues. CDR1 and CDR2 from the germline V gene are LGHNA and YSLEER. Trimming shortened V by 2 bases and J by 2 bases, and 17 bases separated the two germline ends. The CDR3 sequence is CASSQQIWGAPTDTQYF. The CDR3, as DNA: TGCGCCAGCAGCCAACAGATTTGGGGGGCCCCCACAGATACGCAGTATTTT.

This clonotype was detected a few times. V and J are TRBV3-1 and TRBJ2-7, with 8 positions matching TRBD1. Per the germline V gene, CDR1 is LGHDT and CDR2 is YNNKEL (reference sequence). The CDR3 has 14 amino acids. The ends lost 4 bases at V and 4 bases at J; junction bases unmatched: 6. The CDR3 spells CASSRGQGDYEQYF. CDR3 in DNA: TGTGCCAGCAGCCGAGGACAGGGTGATTACGAGCAGTACTTC.

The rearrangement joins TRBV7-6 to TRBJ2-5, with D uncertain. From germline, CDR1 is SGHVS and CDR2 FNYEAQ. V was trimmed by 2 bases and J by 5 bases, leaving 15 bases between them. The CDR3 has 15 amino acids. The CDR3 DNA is TGTGCCAGCAGCTTATGGGCAGGCGTCGGGGAGACCCAGTACTTC. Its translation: CASSLWAGVGETQYF. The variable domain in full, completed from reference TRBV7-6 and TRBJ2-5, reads GAGVSQSPRYKVTKRGQDVALRCDPISGHVSLYWYRQALGQGPEFLTYFNYEAQQDKSGLPNDRFSAERPEGSISTLTIQRTEQRDSAMYRCASSLWAGVGETQYFGPGTRLLVL.

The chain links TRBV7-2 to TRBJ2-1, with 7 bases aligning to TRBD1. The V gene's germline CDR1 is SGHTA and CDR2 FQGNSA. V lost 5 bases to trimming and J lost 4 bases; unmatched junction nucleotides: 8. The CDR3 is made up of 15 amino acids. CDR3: CASSPQTGLYNEQFF. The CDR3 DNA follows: TGTGCCAGCAGCCCCCAGACAGGGTTATACAATGAGCAGTTCTTC.

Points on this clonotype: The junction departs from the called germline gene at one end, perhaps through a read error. The CDR3, as DNA: TGTGCCAGCAGCGTAGCGCCCGGGGGGGGTACGGCAGTTAGTTTTCTCTTC. Translating it yields CASSVAPGGGTAVSFLF. The chain links TRBV9 to TRBJ2-1; TRBD2 matches at 8 bases. The CDR3 is 17 residues long. The germline gives CDR1 SGDLS, CDR2 YYNGEE.

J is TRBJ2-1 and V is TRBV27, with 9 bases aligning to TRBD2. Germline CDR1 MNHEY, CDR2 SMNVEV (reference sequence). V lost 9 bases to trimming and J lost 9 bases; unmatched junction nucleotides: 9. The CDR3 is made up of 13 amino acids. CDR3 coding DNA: TGTGCCAGTGCGGGAGGGCCCGGGGGTGAGCAGTTCTTC. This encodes CASAGGPGGEQFF.

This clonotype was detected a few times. CDR3 protein: CASSYEANYGYTF. The CDR3 nucleotides read TGTGCCAGCAGCTATGAGGCTAACTATGGCTACACCTTC. This chain links TRBV11-2 with TRBJ1-2; no firm D call. Germline CDR1 and CDR2: SGHAT and FQNNGV. CDR3 size: 13 residues. V was shortened by 4 bases and J by 0 bases, with 6 bases between the two germline ends.

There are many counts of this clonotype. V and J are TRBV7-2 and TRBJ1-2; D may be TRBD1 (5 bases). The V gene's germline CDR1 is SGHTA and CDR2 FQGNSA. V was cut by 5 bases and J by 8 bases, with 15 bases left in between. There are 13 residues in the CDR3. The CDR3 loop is CASSRRDSGGYTF. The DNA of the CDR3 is TGTGCCAGCAGCCGCCGGGACTCCGGGGGCTACACCTTC.

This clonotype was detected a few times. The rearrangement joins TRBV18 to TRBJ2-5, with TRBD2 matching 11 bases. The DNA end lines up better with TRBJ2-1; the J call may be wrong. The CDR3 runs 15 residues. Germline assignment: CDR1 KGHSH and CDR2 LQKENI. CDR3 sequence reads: CASSPTSGRTGEQFF. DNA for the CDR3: TGTGCCAGCTCACCAACTAGCGGGAGAACAGGGGAGCAGTTCTTC.

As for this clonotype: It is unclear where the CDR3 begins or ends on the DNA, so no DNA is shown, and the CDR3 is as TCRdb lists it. The CDR3 sequence: CASSPTVAGGANVVTF. V and J are TRBV4-3 and TRBJ2-6; the DNA was not compared with TRBD2, the D call given in the table. In germline, CDR1 is LGHNA, CDR2 YSLEER. The CDR3 sequence runs 16 residues, both termini included.

The CDR3 nucleotides are TGCGCCAGCAGCTTGGGATCTAGCGGGAGATCCGGAGAGACCCAGTACTTC. Its protein is CASSLGSSGRSGETQYF. The chain combines TRBV5-1 with TRBJ2-5; TRBD2 aligns across 10 bases. The length of the CDR3 is 17 residues. V lost 0 bases to trimming and J lost 4 bases; unmatched junction nucleotides: 9. In germline, CDR1 is SGHRS, CDR2 YFSETQ. Full variable domain (rest looked up from reference TRBV5-1 and TRBJ2-5): KAGVTQTPRYLIKTRGQQVTLSCSPISGHRSVSWYQQTPGQGLQFLFEYFSETQRNKGNFPGRFSGRQFSNSRSEMNVSTLELGDSALYLCASSLGSSGRSGETQYFGPGTRLLVL.

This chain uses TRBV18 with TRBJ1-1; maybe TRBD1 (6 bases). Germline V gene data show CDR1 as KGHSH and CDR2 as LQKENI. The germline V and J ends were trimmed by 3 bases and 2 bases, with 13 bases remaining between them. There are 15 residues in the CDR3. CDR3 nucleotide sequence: TGTGCCAGCTCACCTGGGGGGGCGAGTAACACTGAAGCTTTCTTT. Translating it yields CASSPGGASNTEAFF.

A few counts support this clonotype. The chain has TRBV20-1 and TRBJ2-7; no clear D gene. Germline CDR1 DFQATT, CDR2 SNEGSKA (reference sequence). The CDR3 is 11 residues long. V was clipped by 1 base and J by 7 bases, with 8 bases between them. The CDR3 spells CSARVIKEQYF. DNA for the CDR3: TGCAGTGCTAGAGTCATAAAGGAGCAGTACTTC.

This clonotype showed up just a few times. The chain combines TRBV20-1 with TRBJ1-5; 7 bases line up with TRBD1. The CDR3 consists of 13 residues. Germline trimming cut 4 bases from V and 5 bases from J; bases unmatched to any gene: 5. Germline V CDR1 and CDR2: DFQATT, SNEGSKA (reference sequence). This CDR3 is CSAMTGNYQPQHF. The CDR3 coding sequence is TGCAGTGCTATGACAGGGAACTATCAGCCCCAGCATTTT.

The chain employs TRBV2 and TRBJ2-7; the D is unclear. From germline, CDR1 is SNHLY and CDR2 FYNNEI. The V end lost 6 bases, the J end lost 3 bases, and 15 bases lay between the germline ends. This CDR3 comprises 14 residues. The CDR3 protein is CASRETSTYYEQYF. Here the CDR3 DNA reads TGTGCCAGCAGGGAGACTTCGACATACTACGAGCAGTACTTC.

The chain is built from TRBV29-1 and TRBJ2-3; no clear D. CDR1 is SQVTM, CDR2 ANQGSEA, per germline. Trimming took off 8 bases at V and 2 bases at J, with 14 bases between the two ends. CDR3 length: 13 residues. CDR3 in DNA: TGCAGCCTGAAGGTGGGAAACACAGATACGCAGTATTTT. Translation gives CSLKVGNTDTQYF.

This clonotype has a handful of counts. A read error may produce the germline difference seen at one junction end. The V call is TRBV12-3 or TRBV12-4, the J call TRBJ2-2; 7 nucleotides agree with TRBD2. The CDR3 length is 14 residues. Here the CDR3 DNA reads TGTGCCGGCAGGAAGCGGGAGAACACCGGGGAGCTGTTTTTT. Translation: CAGRKRENTGELFF.

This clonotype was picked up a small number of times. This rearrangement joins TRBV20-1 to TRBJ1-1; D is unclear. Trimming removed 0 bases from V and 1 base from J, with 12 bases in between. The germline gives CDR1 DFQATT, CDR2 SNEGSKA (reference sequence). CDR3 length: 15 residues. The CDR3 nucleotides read TGCAGTGCTAGAGATTGGGGAACGGCGAACACTGAAGCTTTCTTT. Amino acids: CSARDWGTANTEAFF.

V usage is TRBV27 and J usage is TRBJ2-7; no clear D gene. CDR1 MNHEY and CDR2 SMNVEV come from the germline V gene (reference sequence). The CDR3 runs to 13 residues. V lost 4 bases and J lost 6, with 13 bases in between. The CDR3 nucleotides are TGTGCCAGCAGTTCACAGCCCCACGCCGAGCAGTACTTC. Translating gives CASSSQPHAEQYF.

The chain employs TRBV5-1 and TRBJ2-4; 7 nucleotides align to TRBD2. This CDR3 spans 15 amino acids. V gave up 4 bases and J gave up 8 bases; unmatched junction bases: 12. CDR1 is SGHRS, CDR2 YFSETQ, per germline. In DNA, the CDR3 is TGCGCCAGCAGCCCGACCGGGACTAACGAAGACATTCAGTACTTC. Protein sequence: CASSPTGTNEDIQYF.